This T cell receptor (beta chain) was found in a study of human T cells and chemical hapten exposure. Via MiXCR, TCRdb re-called the RACE reads, giving one row per CDR3 protein. The data contain about 96,000 distinct CDR3 sequences, about 9.3% of them seen just once; the ten biggest clones take up 2% to 2.5%. In regard to this clonotype: The antigen is undetermined.

Study outcomes and limitations: As patch test score rose, PT1 expanded TCR counts tended to rise as well.

Time point noted: patch test 2, 6 weeks after DPC sensitization. Treatment described: therapeutic diphenylcyclopropenone sensitization with weekly scalp DPC. Total RNA was isolated from whole blood that had not been fractionated. The receptor was derived from a woman between 35 and 50 years old with alopecia areata. Some clones in this sample may be carry-over from other donors' samples. Sequenced material: whole blood, taken in connection with sensitization to the hapten diphenylcyclopropenone (DPC).

The CDR3 bases are TGCGCCAGCAGCCAAGAGGCGGGGGTCCCCGGGGAGCTGTTTTTT. Its protein product is CASSQEAGVPGELFF. J is TRBJ2-2 and V is TRBV4-1; 7 bases are shared with TRBD2. This CDR3 has 15 residues. With 0 bases clipped from V and 6 bases from J, the junction kept 4 bases outside the gene matches. Germline V CDR1 and CDR2: MGHRA, YSYEKL.